This paragraph covers one T cell receptor (beta chain) sequence. Its specific antigen is unknown. No base quality information exists; no much larger clone differs at one position. Different DNA sequences within this sample yield the same CDR3. CDR1 is given as SGHRS and CDR2 as YFSETQ, both from the germline V gene. CDR3 length: 13 amino acids, cysteine to phenylalanine. The only DNA kept is the CDR3, 39 bases in frame from the first base. Cut back by 3 bases and 1 base, the V and J ends lie 8 bases apart. A single peripheral blood draw of around 0.11 L on average was collected from each donor into heparinised tubes. Using a panel that included CD45RO, CCR7, CD25, CD127, CD95 and CD27, naive, central memory, regulatory and stem cell-like memory CD4+ T cells were sorted on a BD FACSAria II. Every sorted population had a purity above 95%. PBMCs were isolated immediately by Lymphoprep density gradient centrifugation and stained directly without culture. To minimize batch effects, samples were stained and sorted in pairs, one healthy donor with one patient per experiment.

The entire amount of isolated RNA was reverse transcribed using the High Capacity cDNA Reverse Transcription Kit, so the sequenced TCRB transcripts were expressed ones. Naive, central memory and regulatory T cell samples underwent deep immunoSEQ sequencing, averaging approximately 3.3 million total reads per sample. After sorted cells were lysed in RLT buffer, RNA was extracted with DNase-treated RNeasy Micro or Mini kits, with the choice depending on cell number. To prevent cross-contamination, each cell subset was processed individually, whereas patient and healthy donor samples were processed jointly. Using the immunoSEQ multiplex PCR, TCRB sequences were amplified from cDNA into 87-bp fragments spanning the CDR3 region. The amplicons were sequenced using the Illumina HiSeq platform. The study's own analysis went as follows. Synthetic template baselines were used to correct PCR bias computationally, reads within Hamming distance 2 were collapsed together, and singletons that could not be merged were discarded. By aligning reads against IMGT, V, D and J genes, CDR3 length, and insertions or deletions at six rearrangement sites were assigned. Clonotype counts were normalized to sorted cell number within each subset before computing true diversity and Gini coefficients with the tcR R package. The overlap coefficient, calculated on TCRB nucleotide sequences, was used to quantify repertoire sharing. Out-of-frame TCRB sequences from naive cells were analyzed as a proxy for the pre-selection repertoire. What TCRdb holds here is the immuneACCESS table cut down to in-frame rearrangements. Part of the clones is not present; checked against another copy, under half of the missing clones reflect an unresolved V gene, and the others are unexplained. That table is the source of V, J and clone size, and D and trimming were worked out from the DNA. Within this sample are approximately 730,000 clones, with around an eighth of them counted one time only. Jointly, the top ten make up less than 0.025% of the sample.

The entry originates in a study of beta chain features in type 1 diabetes (dated by TCRdb to the late 2010s). At the level of the whole study: Mean age, gender distribution, total cell number and subset yield were not different between patients and healthy donors. The study compared the TCRB repertoires of sorted circulating CD4+ T cell subsets in recently diagnosed type 1 diabetes patients with those in matched healthy donors. A total of over 90,000,000 sorted cells were examined across all samples, and a strong correlation was observed between cell number per subset and RNA yield. Regulatory and stem cell-like memory subsets were isolated from only 8 patients and 8 healthy donors, whereas naive and central memory subsets came from all 28 donors. Broader findings and caveats from the paper: Only small numbers of individuals were included in the HLA sub-analyses, which left unresolved whether HLA type had any influence on TCRB rearrangement. At VDJ recombination sites, type 1 diabetes patients had fewer insertions and more deleted nucleotides, which implies abnormalities in thymic rearrangement. Naive, central memory and regulatory TCRB repertoires appeared to be more alike among patients than among healthy donors. Type 1 diabetes patients showed a moderate but significant shortening of TCRB CDR3 length in all four CD4+ subsets. Sequencing cDNA rather than genomic DNA could over-represent highly expressing activated cells, although activation and CD3 levels did not differ between groups. PCR may preferentially amplify shorter templates, but because patient and control samples were amplified and corrected together, any resulting skew would affect both groups equally.

This TCR was recovered from a man aged 18 to 29 with type 1 diabetes. The sequenced material came from naive CD4+ T cells from blood. Taken with the paper, the label for cell subset or site translates to: true naive CD4+ T cells. The sequence is built from TRBV5-1 and TRBJ2-7; TRBD1 could be the D gene, as 6 bases match. The CDR3 protein sequence reads: CASSSGQSYEQYF. In nucleotide form, the sequence is TGCGCCAGCAGCTCAGGACAGTCCTACGAGCAGTACTTC.